This T cell receptor (beta chain) was sequenced in a study of T cell repertoires in cytomegalovirus infection. Study background: Through public TCR beta signatures, both CMV infection and matching HLA type were indicated.

V was pared by 5 bases and J by 0 bases, with 12 bases between. This CDR3 is built from 15 residues. From germline, CDR1 is SGHTA and CDR2 FQGNSA. TCRdb called the reads again in MiXCR, with one record for every CDR3 protein. Found here are roughly 280,000 distinct CDR3 sequences, approximately 15% of them singletons; the top ten hold 7% to 9.5%. This clonotype was seen ten or more times. V usage is TRBV7-2 and J usage is TRBJ2-3, with D perhaps matching TRBD1 (5 bases). What was sequenced was PBMCs. This receptor was identified in a human donor in good health (CMV status not recorded). Some clones in this sample may be carry-over from other donors' samples. Here the CDR3 DNA reads TGTGCCAGCAGCACCCGGACACCTAGCACAGATACGCAGTATTTT. Amino acids: CASSTRTPSTDTQYF.